This TCR beta chain was captured by sequencing in a study of tumor-infiltrating lymphocytes in oesophageal squamous cell carcinoma. One entry per CDR3 protein, called by TCRdb with MiXCR from the PCR reads. The sample has about 20,000 distinct CDR3 sequences; 42% are singletons. CDR1 and CDR2 (germline): MNHNY, SVGAGI (reference sequence). V lost 5 bases to trimming and J lost 4 bases, with 26 bases between them. This CDR3 region has 18 residues. Sequences were obtained from normal esophageal tissue next to the tumor. The chain couples TRBV6-6 to TRBJ1-2; D remains ambiguous. The clonotype was recovered from a female donor with esophageal squamous cell carcinoma. CDR3 residues: CASSPHFITQQVSYGYTF. The CDR3 DNA reads as TGTGCCAGCAGTCCACACTTCATTACCCAACAAGTTAGCTATGGCTACACCTTC.